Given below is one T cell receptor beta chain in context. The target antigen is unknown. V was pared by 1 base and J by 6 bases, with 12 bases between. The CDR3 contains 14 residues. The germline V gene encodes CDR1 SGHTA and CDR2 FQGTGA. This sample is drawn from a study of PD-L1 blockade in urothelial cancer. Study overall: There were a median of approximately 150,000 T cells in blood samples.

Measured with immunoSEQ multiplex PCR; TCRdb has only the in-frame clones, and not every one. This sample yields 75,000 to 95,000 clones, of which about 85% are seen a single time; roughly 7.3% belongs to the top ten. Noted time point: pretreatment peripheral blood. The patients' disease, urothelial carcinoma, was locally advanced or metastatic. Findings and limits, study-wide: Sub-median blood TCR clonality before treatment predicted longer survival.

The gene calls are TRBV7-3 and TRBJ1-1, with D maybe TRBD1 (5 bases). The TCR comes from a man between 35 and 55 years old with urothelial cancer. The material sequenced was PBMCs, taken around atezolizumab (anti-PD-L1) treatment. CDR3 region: CASSLILGDPEAFF. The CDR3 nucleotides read TGTGCCAGCAGCTTAATTTTAGGGGATCCTGAAGCTTTCTTT. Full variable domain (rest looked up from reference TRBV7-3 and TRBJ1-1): GAGVSQTPSNKVTEKGKYVELRCDPISGHTALYWYRQSLGQGPEFLIYFQGTGAADDSGLPNDRFFAVRPEGSVSTLKIQRTERGDSAVYLCASSLILGDPEAFFGQGTRLTVV.